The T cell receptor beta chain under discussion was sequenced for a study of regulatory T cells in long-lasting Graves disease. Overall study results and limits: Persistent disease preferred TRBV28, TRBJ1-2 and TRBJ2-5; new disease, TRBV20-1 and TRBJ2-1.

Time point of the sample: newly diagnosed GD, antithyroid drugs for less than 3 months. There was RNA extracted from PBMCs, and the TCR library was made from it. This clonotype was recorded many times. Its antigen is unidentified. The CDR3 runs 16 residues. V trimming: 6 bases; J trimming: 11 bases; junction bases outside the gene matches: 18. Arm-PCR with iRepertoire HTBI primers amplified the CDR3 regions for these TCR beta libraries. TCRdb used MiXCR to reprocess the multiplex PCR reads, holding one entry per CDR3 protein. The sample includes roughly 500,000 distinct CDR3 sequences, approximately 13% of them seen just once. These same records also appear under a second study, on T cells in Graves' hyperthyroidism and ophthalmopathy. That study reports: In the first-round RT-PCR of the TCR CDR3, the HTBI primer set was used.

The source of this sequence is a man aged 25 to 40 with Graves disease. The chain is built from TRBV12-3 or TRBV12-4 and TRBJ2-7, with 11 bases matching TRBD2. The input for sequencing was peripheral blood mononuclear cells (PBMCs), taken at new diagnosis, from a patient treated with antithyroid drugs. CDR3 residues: CASREQGGLAGGREYF. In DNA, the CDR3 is TGTGCCAGCAGGGAACAGGGGGGATTAGCGGGAGGGCGAGAGTACTTC.